The present TCR beta chain was sequenced within a study of OX40 agonist ivuxolimab in advanced cancers. With regard to the full study: Ivuxolimab, which targeted the costimulatory receptor OX40 (CD134), was an agonistic, fully human IgG2 monoclonal antibody. Intravenous ivuxolimab was administered to patients every 2 weeks at six dose levels: 0.01, 0.1, 0.3, 1.5, 3 and 10 mg/kg. Of the roughly 54 patients in dose escalation, some 20 had hepatocellular carcinoma, some 15 had melanoma, 9 had renal cell carcinoma and 9 had head and neck cancer. In the dose-escalation cohort, around 80% of patients were male, and the mean age was 60 years with a range of about 20 to 80. Patients were allowed to have had prior anti-PD-1, anti-PD-L1 or anti-CTLA-4 therapy, and around two fifths of the dose-escalation patients had been treated with checkpoint inhibitors. Partial responses were achieved by three dose-escalation patients, of whom one had hepatocellular carcinoma and two had cutaneous melanoma. Peripheral TCRbeta sequencing aimed to test whether ivuxolimab altered TCR sequence diversity and caused clonal T-cell expansion. The paper describes the monotherapy dose-escalation part (N of about 54 patients) of the phase I trial of ivuxolimab.

V loses 9 bases at its end and J loses 5 bases; junction bases beyond the gene matches: 11. The CDR3 runs 14 amino acids, cysteine and phenylalanine included. Only the CDR3 region is kept as DNA, spanning 42 bases read in frame from base 1. For CDR1 and CDR2, the germline V gene lists SNHLY and FYNNEI. Findings and caveats that apply to the study as a whole: At doses of 0.1 to 3.0 mg/kg, clonal expansion of both CD4+ and CD8+ blood T cells was observed from baseline to week 6. Antigen specificity was not determined for the clonally expanded peripheral T cells. After ivuxolimab, expanded clones were on average more numerous among CD8+ T cells than among CD4+ T cells. Low levels of normalized T-cell clonal expansion were also seen in some nonresponding patients. In the 0.1-3.0 mg/kg groups, partial responders were among the patients with the lowest normalized peripheral clonal expansion, particularly in CD8+ T cells.

This clone was found once. Its antigen is unknown. No much larger clone is present one base from it, and per-base qualities are unavailable. The trial excluded patients who had a history of autoimmune disease or who were on systemic immunosuppression. Peripheral blood for TCR sequencing was drawn from every dose cohort at baseline, at cycle 4 day 1 and at cycle 7 day 1. The samples were drawn from a first-in-human, open-label, multicenter phase I dose-escalation trial of ivuxolimab. Adults with locally advanced or metastatic melanoma, renal cell, hepatocellular, or head and neck squamous cell carcinoma were enrolled in the trial. Before TCR sequencing, CD4+ T cells and CD8+ T cells from peripheral blood were sorted into separate populations. Genomic DNA was isolated from the sorted cells so that the TCRbeta CDR3 region could be sequenced. The immunoSEQ Assay was used to sequence the TCRbeta CDR3 regions. TCRdb's version of the immuneACCESS table is confined to in-frame rearrangements and falls short of the full clone set. An unresolved V gene accounts for under half of the shortfall where checked; the remainder is of unknown origin. This sample comprises about 77,000 clones, 87% of them detected only once. The ten largest clones represent 6.2% of the sample.

The source was CD4+ or CD8+ T cells sorted from blood, collected in a trial of the OX40 agonist ivuxolimab. The source of this sequence is an adult with an advanced solid tumor such as melanoma, head and neck, liver or kidney cancer. The chain joins TRBV2 to TRBJ2-5; TRBD2 aligns with 8 central bases. The CDR3 has the sequence CASIAGSSGETQYF. The nucleotides read TGTGCCAGTATAGCGGGGAGCTCGGGGGAGACCCAGTACTTC.